These T cell receptor beta chains were read from a single sample in a study of follicular helper T cells after annual influenza vaccination. TCRdb keeps only in-frame clones here, not all; method: immunoSEQ multiplex PCR. Seen here are 1,500 or so clones, about 71% observed once, and the top ten hold 4.5% to 5.5%. This specimen was CXCR5+ CD38+ circulating T follicular helper cells from blood, taken 7 days after influenza vaccination. The receptors were sampled from an adult who received the influenza vaccine. CDR3s leave out the opening cysteine and the closing phenylalanine or tryptophan.

>TRBV6-5|TRBJ1-2
ASSPQGVSYGYT
>TRBV7-9|TRBJ1-2
ASSERTGEGYT
>TRBV30|TRBJ2-5
AWSVLSRGETQY
>TRBV28|TRBJ2-1
ASSELADLFGEQF
>TRBV27|TRBJ1-2
ASSFDYGYT
>TRBV30|TRBJ2-5
AWSARGTRQVTQY
>TRBV19|TRBJ1-4
ASSIQQGAKLF
>TRBV6-5|TRBJ2-4
ASSYSRTGAKNIQY
>TRBV2|TRBJ2-3
ASSARTGRTDTQY
>TRBV5-1|TRBJ2-3
ASRSGTGTDTQY
>TRBV5-1|TRBJ1-5
ASRAGTNSNQPQH
>TRBV19|TRBJ1-1
ASSMRTGGGSEAF
>TRBV6-1|TRBJ1-5
ASAVNRESNQPQH
>TRBV5-6|TRBJ2-4
ASSSEVSGNIQY
>TRBV6-1|TRBJ2-5
ASSDPPRFLQETQY
>TRBV5-1|TRBJ2-5
ASSSSGQGETQY
>TRBV4-3|TRBJ1-6
ASSLERRGDSPLH
>TRBV7-3|TRBJ2-7
ASSFAFGTGDSDEQY
>TRBV6-5|TRBJ1-1
ASSFGQVLGVAF
>TRBV7-2|TRBJ2-1
ASSRGDSRLNEQF
>TRBV30|TRBJ2-4
AWSDGIKNIQY
>TRBV23-1|TRBJ2-2
ASSHTGVAGGLTGELF
>TRBV21-1|TRBJ2-7
ASSKVDTASYEQY
>TRBV4-3|TRBJ2-2
ASSQGYGTAGGTGELF
>TRBV30|TRBJ2-1
AWKTGYSGADEQF
>TRBV6-5|TRBJ1-5
ASSPGGWGNQPQH
>TRBV7-9|TRBJ1-1
ASSLSGVKAF
>TRBV9|TRBJ1-2
ASSATLNYGYT
>TRBV19|TRBJ1-5
ASSPWDRPNQPQH
>TRBV30|TRBJ2-5
AWRQGFRGQETQY
>TRBV6-5|TRBJ2-7
ASSTGYEQY
>TRBV30|TRBJ2-1
AWSPLAGVGEQF
>TRBV5-6|TRBJ2-4
ASSLWPLLLAKNIQY
>TRBV6-5|TRBJ2-4
ASSYSRVGAKNIQY
>TRBV14|TRBJ2-1
ARRAGTSNYNEQF
>TRBV7-2|TRBJ1-5
ASSPRGGQGRQPQH
>TRBV9|TRBJ2-1
ASGQGASVNEQF
>TRBV4-3|TRBJ1-1
ASSQDPRGLKAF
>TRBV19|TRBJ1-5
ASSRVALSPDSNQPQH
>TRBV30|TRBJ1-4
AWSARTGVREKLF
>TRBV7-8|TRBJ2-2
ASSFWRVSGTGELF
>TRBV10-2|TRBJ2-7
ASTSQGIPYEQY
>TRBV6-5|TRBJ1-6
ASRPDRGNSPLH
>TRBV6-6|TRBJ2-1
ASSYSGQGAWGEQF
>TRBV2|TRBJ1-5
ASKEGEGQPQH
>TRBV30|TRBJ1-1
AGKTGFGGTEAF
>TRBV5-5|TRBJ2-7
ASSFRSPTQAYEQY
>TRBV10-3|TRBJ2-1
AISGSPGVGGINEQF
>TRBV4-2|TRBJ1-6
ASSQDDRTGDSPLH
>TRBV1|TRBJ2-6
TSRGGSLCKSRANVLT
>TRBV7-9|TRBJ2-7
ASSETPEYEQY
>TRBV29-1|TRBJ2-5
SVGGQGGQETQY